The 24 T cell receptor beta chains in this list originate from one sample, sequenced in a study of blood T cell repertoires in COVID-19. The method was immunoSEQ multiplex PCR; TCRdb's version includes in-frame clones alone and lacks a portion of them. The table records some 350,000 clones, about 90% of them present only once. Sample: peripheral blood. The source is a woman aged 70 to 79 with COVID-19, enrolled during active disease.

This clone was counted ten times or more. The chain is built from TRBV6-1 and TRBJ2-7, with 11 nucleotides matching TRBD2. Germline V CDR1 and CDR2: MNHNS, SASEGT. With V trimmed by 3 bases and J by 4 bases, 5 bases remained unmatched. The CDR3 totals 15 residues. CDR3 DNA: TGTGCCAGCAGTGAGAGGTTAGCGGGGGGGTACGAGCAGTACTTC. As protein: CASSERLAGGYEQYF.

V usage is TRBV15 and J usage is TRBJ2-7; 7 bases map to TRBD2. This CDR3 is 15 amino acids long. Losses at the gene ends were 1 base for V and 0 bases for J; bases not matched to a gene: 3. CDR1 is LNHNV, CDR2 YYDKDF, per germline (reference sequence). The CDR3 spells CATSRGGGDSYEQYF. DNA for the CDR3: TGTGCCACCAGCAGAGGTGGGGGGGACTCCTACGAGCAGTACTTC.

This clone came up once. The chain recombines TRBV10-3 with TRBJ1-2; no clear D gene. V was clipped by 0 bases and J by 2 bases, with 10 bases between them. The CDR3 sequence is 15 residues long. Germline CDR1 is ENHRY and CDR2 is SYGVKD. The CDR3 sequence is CAISESETNNYGYTF. The CDR3 bases are TGTGCCATCAGTGAGTCGGAGACGAACAACTATGGCTACACCTTC.

V gene TRBV6-6 combines with J gene TRBJ2-5; 9 nucleotides agree with TRBD2. Per germline, CDR1 MNHNY and CDR2 SVGAGI (reference sequence). The CDR3 has 16 amino acids. V dropped 6 bases and J dropped 5; count of bases not matched to a gene: 13. CDR3 coding DNA: TGTGCCAGCAGCCCACAAGGCGGGGGGGCCGGGGAGACCCAGTACTTC. Amino acid sequence: CASSPQGGGAGETQYF.

The CDR3 region is CATAALPNYGYTF. CDR3 DNA sequence: TGTGCCACAGCGGCCCTGCCTAACTATGGCTACACCTTC. The chain has TRBV2 and TRBJ1-2; D gene ambiguous. Germline V gives CDR1 SNHLY, CDR2 FYNNEI. V was trimmed by 10 bases and J by 0 bases, leaving 12 bases between them. The CDR3 length is 13 residues.

The chain links TRBV27 to TRBJ1-1; 7 nucleotides line up with TRBD1. This CDR3 region has 18 residues. The J segment lost 4 bases and the V segment lost 1 base, leaving 15 bases of the junction unmatched. Germline loops: CDR1 MNHEY, CDR2 SMNVEV (reference sequence). DNA of the CDR3: TGTGCCAGCAGTTTATACCACTTTCGACAGGGCCTGGGCACTGAAGCTTTCTTT. Amino acids: CASSLYHFRQGLGTEAFF.

The rearrangement links TRBV5-6 to TRBJ1-1; the match to TRBD1 covers 9 bases. The length of the CDR3 is 14 residues. J lost 4 bases, V lost 2 bases, and 3 bases had no gene match. Germline V gives CDR1 SGHDT, CDR2 YYEEEE. The CDR3 region is CASSLQGAGTEAFF. The CDR3 DNA follows: TGTGCCAGCAGCTTACAGGGGGCTGGCACTGAAGCTTTCTTT.

The rearrangement links TRBV29-1 to TRBJ1-1; the match to TRBD1 covers 7 bases. V was pared by 6 bases and J by 0 bases, with 10 bases of the junction left unmatched. Germline V gene sequence: CDR1 SQVTM, CDR2 ANQGSEA. The CDR3 has 15 residues. CDR3 DNA: TGCAGCGTGGCGGCGCCGGGACAGATGAACACTGAAGCTTTCTTT. Translated: CSVAAPGQMNTEAFF.

The chain joins TRBV7-9 to TRBJ1-5, with no clear D. The CDR3 sequence is 15 residues long. Germline V gives CDR1 SEHNR, CDR2 FQNEAQ (reference sequence). Trimming removed 1 base at V and 0 bases at J, with 7 bases between. The CDR3 DNA reads as TGTGCCAGCAGCTTAGGTCCGTCTAGCAATCAGCCCCAGCATTTT. It encodes CASSLGPSSNQPQHF.

The count of this clone is one. The chain has TRBV6-5 and TRBJ1-2, with no clear D. V lost 6 bases and J 3 bases, leaving 14 bases between the germline ends. Per germline, CDR1 MNHEY and CDR2 SVGAGI. The CDR3 runs to 14 residues. CDR3 sequence (DNA): TGTGCCAGCAGAGAGGGTCGAGGAGACTATGGCTACACCTTC. It codes for CASREGRGDYGYTF.

The chain is built from TRBV3-1 (or the pseudogene TRBV3-2) and TRBJ1-6; 7 nucleotides line up with TRBD1. The CDR3 extends over 14 amino acids. Germline V gives CDR1 LGHDT, CDR2 YNNKEL (reference sequence). Unmatched junction bases numbered 9, after V lost 4 bases and J lost 12 bases. In nucleotides, the CDR3 is TGTGCCAGCAGCCGGGGACAGCCCTTTAGACCCCTCCACTTT. Encoded protein: CASSRGQPFRPLHF.

The V call is TRBV10-3, the J call TRBJ2-3; 8 bases line up with TRBD2. J lost 0 bases, V lost 5 bases, and 7 bases had no gene match. The germline CDR1 and CDR2 sequences are ENHRY and SYGVKD. The CDR3 sequence is 16 residues long. The CDR3 nucleotides read TGTGCCATCAGTAGCGGGGGAACGATTAGCACAGATACGCAGTATTTT. Translated, it gives CAISSGGTISTDTQYF.

This chain joins TRBV30 and TRBJ2-7; no reliable D call. The CDR3 is 12 residues long. Germline V gene data show CDR1 as GTSNPN and CDR2 as SVGIG (reference sequence). The V end lost 1 base, the J end lost 9 bases, and 13 bases lay between the germline ends. The CDR3 is CAWSALSSWQYF. The CDR3, as DNA: TGTGCCTGGAGTGCGCTTAGTTCTTGGCAGTACTTC.

In this sample, this clone turned up once. CDR3 DNA: TGTGCCAGTAGTAGGGACAGGGAAGGAACTGAAGCTTTCTTT. Encoded protein: CASSRDREGTEAFF. This rearrangement joins TRBV19 to TRBJ1-1; TRBD1 matches 9 bases. The CDR3 is made up of 14 amino acids. V was clipped by 4 bases and J by 5 bases; unmatched bases: 5. Germline V CDR1 and CDR2: LNHDA, SQIVND (reference sequence).

CDR3 bases: TGTGCCAGCAGGAGCCACAATGAGCAGTTCTTC. Protein sequence: CASRSHNEQFF. The chain has TRBV28 and TRBJ2-1; D remains ambiguous. The V gene lost 6 bases and the J gene lost 5 bases, with 5 bases spanning the gap. This CDR3 has 11 residues. CDR1 is MDHEN and CDR2 is SYDVKM in the germline V gene.

The rearrangement links TRBV12-3 or TRBV12-4 to TRBJ2-7, with unresolved D. The CDR3 has 11 residues. Trimming shortened V by 5 bases and J by 2 bases, and 4 bases separated the two germline ends. The CDR3 sequence: CASSPTYEQYF. DNA of the CDR3: TGTGCCAGCAGTCCCACCTACGAGCAGTACTTC.

A remark on this clone: The sample has other DNA sequences that encode this CDR3 too. V is TRBV5-1 and J is TRBJ1-5; 7 nucleotides agree with TRBD1. The CDR3 runs to 15 residues. Losses at the gene ends were 0 bases for V and 3 bases for J; bases not matched to a gene: 3. Per germline, CDR1 SGHRS and CDR2 YFSETQ. The CDR3 DNA sequence: TGCGCCAGCAGCTTGGGGGGGACAGCCAATCAGCCCCAGCATTTT. Encoded protein: CASSLGGTANQPQHF.

This sequence joins TRBV2 and TRBJ2-7; 11 positions match TRBD2. Trimming cost V 6 bases and J 0 bases; bases outside gene matches: 10. The CDR3 totals 17 residues. Per germline, CDR1 SNHLY and CDR2 FYNNEI. The CDR3 loop is CASRKTGLADSSYEQYF. Here the CDR3 DNA reads TGTGCCAGCAGAAAAACGGGACTAGCGGACAGCTCCTACGAGCAGTACTTC.

The chain combines TRBV9 with TRBJ1-3; D unclear. V was pared by 4 bases and J by 0 bases, with 5 bases between. The CDR3 is 13 residues long. The V gene's germline CDR1 is SGDLS and CDR2 YYNGEE. The CDR3 loop is CASSSRSGNTIYF. In DNA, the CDR3 is TGTGCCAGCAGCTCCCGCTCTGGAAACACCATATATTTT.

About this clone: The same CDR3 arises from other DNA sequences in this sample as well. The chain uses TRBV9 and TRBJ2-1, with 8 bases aligning to TRBD2. The CDR3 is made up of 14 amino acids. V lost 0 bases and J lost 7; bases outside the gene matches: 3. Germline V lookup: CDR1 SGDLS, CDR2 YYNGEE. The CDR3 protein is CASSVGRGENEQFF. The CDR3, as DNA: TGTGCCAGCAGCGTAGGGCGGGGGGAGAATGAGCAGTTCTTC.

This sequence joins TRBV18 and TRBJ2-7; 8 nucleotides match TRBD1. Germline CDR1 is KGHSH and CDR2 is LQKENI. CDR3 length equals 14 residues. V dropped 4 bases and J dropped 5; count of bases not matched to a gene: 7. CDR3 DNA: TGTGCCAGCTCACTGGGACAGGAGTCAGACGAGCAGTACTTC. This sequence encodes CASSLGQESDEQYF. Drawing the rest from reference TRBV18 and TRBJ2-7, the complete variable domain is NAGVMQNPRHLVRRRGQEARLRCSPMKGHSHVYWYRQLPEEGLKFMVYLQKENIIDESGMPKERFSAEFPKEGPSILRIQQVVRGDSAAYFCASSLGQESDEQYFGPGTRLTVT.

J is TRBJ1-2 and V is TRBV10-3; D unclear. V lost 8 bases, J lost 0 bases, and 19 bases lay in between. The CDR3 is made up of 16 amino acids. Germline V gives CDR1 ENHRY, CDR2 SYGVKD. As DNA, the CDR3 is TGTGCCATCCTTGATGGGAGGGTAGGCTCTAACTATGGCTACACCTTC. Translated, it gives CAILDGRVGSNYGYTF.

The chain uses TRBV4-2 and TRBJ1-4; 8 nucleotides match TRBD1. CDR1 and CDR2 from the germline V gene are LGHNA and YNFKEQ. The CDR3 is 16 residues long. V lost 0 bases and J lost 8; bases outside the gene matches: 8. The CDR3 DNA is TGTGCCAGCAGCCAAGATAGGGTAACAGGGGGGGAAAAACTGTTTTTT. Protein sequence: CASSQDRVTGGEKLFF.

This chain joins TRBV27 and TRBJ2-2; D uncertain. From germline, CDR1 is MNHEY and CDR2 SMNVEV (reference sequence). Trimming pared 3 bases from V and 4 bases from J, leaving 12 bases between. The CDR3 consists of 15 residues. CDR3 protein: CASSFVRMLTGELFF. In nucleotides, the CDR3 is TGTGCCAGCAGTTTTGTCAGGATGCTCACCGGGGAGCTGTTTTTT.